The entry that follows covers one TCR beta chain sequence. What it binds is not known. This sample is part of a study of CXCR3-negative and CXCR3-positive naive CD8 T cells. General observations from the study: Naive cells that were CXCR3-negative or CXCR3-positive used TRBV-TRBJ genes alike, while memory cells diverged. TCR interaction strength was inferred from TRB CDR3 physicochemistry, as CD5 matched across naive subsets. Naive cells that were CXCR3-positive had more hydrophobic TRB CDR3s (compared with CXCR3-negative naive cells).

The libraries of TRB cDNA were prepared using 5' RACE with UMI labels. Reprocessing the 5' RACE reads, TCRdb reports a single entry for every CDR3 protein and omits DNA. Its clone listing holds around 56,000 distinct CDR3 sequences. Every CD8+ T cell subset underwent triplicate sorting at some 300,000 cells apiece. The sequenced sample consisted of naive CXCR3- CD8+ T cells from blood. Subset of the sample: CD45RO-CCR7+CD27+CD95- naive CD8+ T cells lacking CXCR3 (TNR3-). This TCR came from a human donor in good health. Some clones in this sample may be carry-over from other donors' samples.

The CDR3 region is CASSLVGLAGVLADTQYF. The genes are TRBV12-3 or TRBV12-4 and TRBJ2-3; TCRdb designates TRBD2, a call that cannot be tested without DNA. CDR3 length: 18 residues.